These T cell receptor beta chains were read from a single sample in a study of CD8+CD57+ T cells in acquired aplastic anemia. TCRdb re-called the reads with MiXCR, one entry per CDR3 protein. The sample records under 200,000 distinct CDR3 sequences, approximately 50% being singletons. The sequencing input was sorted CD4+, CD8+, or CD8+CD57+ T cells (not recorded which) from PBMCs. These receptors were collected from a human donor with aplastic anemia. Each CDR3 is given with its conserved first and last residue. A D gene is named only where the DNA matches it firmly. Size is stated for part of the rows, as once, few or many counts, or as a class when the clone is expanded.

>TRBV18|-|-|TRBJ2-7
CASSHASRSSYKQYF
TGTGCCAGCTCACACGCCAGCAGAAGCTCCTACAAGCAGTACTTC
>TRBV2|-|-|TRBJ1-4
CASSVSTGVFEKLFF
TGTGCCAGCAGTGTGAGTACGGGAGTGTTTGAAAAACTGTTTTTT
>TRBV29-1|TRBD2|once|TRBJ2-3
CSVDGTSGAHTDTQYF
TGCAGCGTTGACGGGACTAGCGGGGCTCACACAGATACGCAGTATTTT
>TRBV5-1|TRBD1|once|TRBJ2-1
CASSNTGGAENEQFF
TGCGCCAGCAGTAATACAGGGGGCGCTGAGAATGAGCAGTTCTTC
>TRBV11-2|TRBD1|many|TRBJ2-5
CASRTGTASQETQYF
TGTGCCAGCAGAACCGGGACAGCCTCACAAGAGACCCAGTACTTC
>TRBV10-3|TRBD1|few|TRBJ2-7
CAISDPGQGGVYEQYF
TGTGCCATCAGTGATCCAGGACAGGGGGGGGTCTACGAGCAGTACTTC
>TRBV2|-|many|TRBJ1-3
CASSPWTDLSGNTIYF
TGTGCCAGCAGTCCATGGACAGACCTCTCTGGAAACACCATATATTTT
>TRBV24-1|-|-|TRBJ1-5
CATSDFFTRGNQPHHF
TGTGCCACCAGTGATTTCTTCACGAGGGGCAATCAGCCCCATCATTTT
>TRBV7-3|-|-|TRBJ1-1
CASRGGSGTEAFF
TGTGCCAGCCGCGGAGGGAGCGGCACTGAAGCTTTCTTT
>TRBV10-3|TRBD1|many|TRBJ2-7
CAGQTGVYEQYF
TGTGCCGGCCAAACAGGGGTTTACGAGCAGTACTTC
>TRBV10-3|TRBD2|-|TRBJ2-7
CAISGATSGSSYEQYF
TGTGCCATCAGTGGCGCGACTAGCGGGAGCTCCTACGAGCAGTACTTC
>TRBV19|TRBD1|-|TRBJ2-7
CASSPTGTYYEQYF
TGTGCCAGTAGTCCGACAGGGACCTACTACGAGCAGTACTTC
>TRBV14|-|once|TRBJ2-7
CARLYEQYF
TGTGCCCGCCTCTACGAGCAGTACTTC
>TRBV30|-|many|TRBJ1-3
CAWTAGSGGNTIYF
TGTGCCTGGACCGCCGGGTCCGGGGGAAACACCATATATTTT
>TRBV5-1|TRBD1|many|TRBJ1-1
CASSLVQGATPEAFF
TGCGCCAGCAGCTTGGTGCAGGGGGCGACTCCCGAAGCTTTCTTT